Described below is a single TCR beta chain sequence and its context. Germline trimming cut 0 bases from V and 0 bases from J; bases unmatched to any gene: 8. In germline, CDR1 is ENHRY, CDR2 SYGVKD. This CDR3 comprises 18 residues. TCRdb analysed the RT-PCR reads with MiXCR anew, one entry per CDR3 protein. The sample has approximately 720,000 distinct CDR3 sequences, approximately 15% seen once. The genes are TRBV10-3 and TRBJ1-3; 7 bases line up with TRBD1. The receptor's source is a female donor in good health, serving as a healthy control. The sequenced sample was memory CD4+ T cells from blood. CDR3 loop: CAISESIRAGGSGNTIYF. The CDR3 DNA is TGTGCCATCAGTGAGTCGATTCGGGCAGGGGGCTCTGGAAACACCATATATTTT.